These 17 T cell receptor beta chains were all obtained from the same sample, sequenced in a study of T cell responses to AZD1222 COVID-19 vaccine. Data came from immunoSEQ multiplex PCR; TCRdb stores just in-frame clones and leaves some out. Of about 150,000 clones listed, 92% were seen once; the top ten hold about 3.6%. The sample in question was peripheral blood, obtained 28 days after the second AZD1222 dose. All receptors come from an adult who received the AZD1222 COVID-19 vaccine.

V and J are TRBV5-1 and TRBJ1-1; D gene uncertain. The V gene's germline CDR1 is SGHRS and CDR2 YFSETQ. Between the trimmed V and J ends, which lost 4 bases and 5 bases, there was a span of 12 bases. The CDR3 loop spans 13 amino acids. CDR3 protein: CASSLVTETEAFF. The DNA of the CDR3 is TGCGCCAGCAGCCTCGTTACGGAGACTGAAGCTTTCTTT.

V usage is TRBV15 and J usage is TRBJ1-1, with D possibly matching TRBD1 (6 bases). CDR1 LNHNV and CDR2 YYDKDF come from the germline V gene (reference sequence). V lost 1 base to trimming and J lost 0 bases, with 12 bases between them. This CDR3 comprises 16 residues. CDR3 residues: CATSRGAGAMNTEAFF. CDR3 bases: TGTGCCACCAGCAGAGGGGCGGGGGCAATGAACACTGAAGCTTTCTTT. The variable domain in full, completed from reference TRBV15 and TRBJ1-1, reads DAMVIQNPRYQVTQFGKPVTLSCSQTLNHNVMYWYQQKSSQAPKLLFHYYDKDFNNEADTPDNFQSRRPNTSFCFLDIRSPGLGDTAMYLCATSRGAGAMNTEAFFGQGTRLTVV.

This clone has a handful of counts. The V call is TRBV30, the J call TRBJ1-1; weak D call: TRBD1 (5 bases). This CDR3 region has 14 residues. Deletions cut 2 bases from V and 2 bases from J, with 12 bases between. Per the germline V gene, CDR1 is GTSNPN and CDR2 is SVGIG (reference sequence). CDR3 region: CAWSRQRLNTEAFF. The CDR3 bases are TGTGCCTGGAGTAGACAGCGCCTCAACACTGAAGCTTTCTTT.

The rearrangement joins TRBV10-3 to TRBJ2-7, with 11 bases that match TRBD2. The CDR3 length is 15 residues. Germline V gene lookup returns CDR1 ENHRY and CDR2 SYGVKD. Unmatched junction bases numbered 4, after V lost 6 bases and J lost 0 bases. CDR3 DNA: TGTGCCATCAGGTCCGGGACTAGCGGCTCCTACGAGCAGTACTTC. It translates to CAIRSGTSGSYEQYF.

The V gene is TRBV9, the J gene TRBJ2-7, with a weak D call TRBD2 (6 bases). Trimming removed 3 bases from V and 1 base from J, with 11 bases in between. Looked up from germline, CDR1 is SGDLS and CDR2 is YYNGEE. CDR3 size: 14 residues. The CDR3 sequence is CASSGGGFSYEQYF. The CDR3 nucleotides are TGTGCCAGCAGCGGTGGGGGGTTTTCCTACGAGCAGTACTTC. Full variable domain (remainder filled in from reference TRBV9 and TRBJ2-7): DSGVTQTPKHLITATGQRVTLRCSPRSGDLSVYWYQQSLDQGLQFLIQYYNGEERAKGNILERFSAQQFPDLHSELNLSSLELGDSALYFCASSGGGFSYEQYFGPGTRLTVT.

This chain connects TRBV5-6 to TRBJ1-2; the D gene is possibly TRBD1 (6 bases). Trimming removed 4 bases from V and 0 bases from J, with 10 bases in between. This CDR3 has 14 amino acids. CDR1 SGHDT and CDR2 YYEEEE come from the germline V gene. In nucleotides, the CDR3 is TGTGCCAGCAGCACGGACAGAGCTAACTATGGCTACACCTTC. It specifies CASSTDRANYGYTF.

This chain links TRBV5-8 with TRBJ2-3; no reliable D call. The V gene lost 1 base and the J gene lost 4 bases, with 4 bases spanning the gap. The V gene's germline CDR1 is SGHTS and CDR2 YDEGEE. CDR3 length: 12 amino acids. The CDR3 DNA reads TGTGCCAGCAGCTTGAGGGCAGATACGCAGTATTTT. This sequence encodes CASSLRADTQYF.

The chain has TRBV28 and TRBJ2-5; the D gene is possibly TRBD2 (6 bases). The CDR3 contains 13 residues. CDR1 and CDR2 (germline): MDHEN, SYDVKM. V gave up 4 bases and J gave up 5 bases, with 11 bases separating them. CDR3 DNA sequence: TGTGCCAGCAGTTCGGGGGATTCGGAGACCCAGTACTTC. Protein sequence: CASSSGDSETQYF. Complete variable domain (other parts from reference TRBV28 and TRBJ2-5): DVKVTQSSRYLVKRTGEKVFLECVQDMDHENMFWYRQDPGLGLRLIYFSYDVKMKEKGDIPEGYSVSREKKERFSLILESASTNQTSMYLCASSSGDSETQYFGPGTRLLVL.

The CDR3 nucleotides read TGTGCCAGTGGGCGGCTGAACACTGAAGCTTTCTTT. It codes for CASGRLNTEAFF. The chain carries TRBV19 and TRBJ1-1; D unclear. This CDR3 comprises 12 residues. V shed 8 bases and J shed 0 bases, with 7 bases lying between them. CDR1 is LNHDA and CDR2 is SQIVND in the germline V gene (reference sequence). Filled out from reference TRBV19 and TRBJ1-1, the complete variable domain reads DGGITQSPKYLFRKEGQNVTLSCEQNLNHDAMYWYRQDPGQGLRLIYYSQIVNDFQKGDIAEGYSVSREKKESFPLTVTSAQKNPTAFYLCASGRLNTEAFFGQGTRLTVV.

The CDR3 DNA is TGTGCCAGCAGCAACTTACAGGGAGTGCAGTACTTC. Translation: CASSNLQGVQYF. The rearrangement joins TRBV7-2 to TRBJ2-7, with TRBD1 as a possible D gene (6 bases). Trimming took 5 bases from V and 9 from J, leaving 14 bases between them. The CDR3 totals 12 residues. Germline lookup yields CDR1 SGHTA and CDR2 FQGNSA. The entire variable domain, with the rest obtained from reference TRBV7-2 and TRBJ2-7, is as follows: GAGVSQSPSNKVTEKGKDVELRCDPISGHTALYWYRQSLGQGLEFLIYFQGNSAPDKSGLPSDRFSAERTGGSVSTLTIQRTQQEDSAVYLCASSNLQGVQYFGPGTRLTVT.

The CDR3 DNA follows: TGTGCCAGCAGCCCATTCGGGGTTTATAATTCACCCCTCCACTTT. It yields the protein CASSPFGVYNSPLHF. The V call is TRBV14, the J call TRBJ1-6; the D is unclear. The V end was cut by 4 bases, the J end by 4 bases, with 11 bases between. The CDR3 sequence is 15 residues long. Germline-derived CDR1 and CDR2 are SGHDN and FVKESK.

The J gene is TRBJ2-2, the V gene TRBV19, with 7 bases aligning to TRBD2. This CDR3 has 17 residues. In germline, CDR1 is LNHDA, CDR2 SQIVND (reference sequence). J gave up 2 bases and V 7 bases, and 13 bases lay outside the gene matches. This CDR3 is CASTRGLDTFNTGELFF. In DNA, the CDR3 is TGTGCCAGTACCCGAGGACTAGACACGTTTAACACCGGGGAGCTGTTTTTT.

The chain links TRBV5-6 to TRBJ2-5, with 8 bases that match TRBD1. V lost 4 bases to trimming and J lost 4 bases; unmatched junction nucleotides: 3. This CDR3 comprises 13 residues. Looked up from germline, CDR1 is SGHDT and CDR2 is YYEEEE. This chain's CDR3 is CASSNGQGETQYF. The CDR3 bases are TGTGCCAGCAGCAACGGACAGGGAGAGACCCAGTACTTC.

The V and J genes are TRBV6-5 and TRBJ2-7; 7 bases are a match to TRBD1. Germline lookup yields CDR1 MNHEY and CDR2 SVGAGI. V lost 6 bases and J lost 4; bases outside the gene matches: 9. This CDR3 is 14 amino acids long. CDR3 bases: TGTGCCAGCAGGGCCACAGGGGATCGGTACGAGCAGTACTTC. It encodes CASRATGDRYEQYF.

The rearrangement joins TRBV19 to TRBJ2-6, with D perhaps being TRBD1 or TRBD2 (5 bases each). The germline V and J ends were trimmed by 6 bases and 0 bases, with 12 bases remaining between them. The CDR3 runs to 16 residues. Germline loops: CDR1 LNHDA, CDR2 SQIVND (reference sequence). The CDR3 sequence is CASSRDASSGANVLTF. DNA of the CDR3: TGTGCCAGTAGCCGGGACGCTAGCTCTGGGGCCAACGTCCTGACTTTC.

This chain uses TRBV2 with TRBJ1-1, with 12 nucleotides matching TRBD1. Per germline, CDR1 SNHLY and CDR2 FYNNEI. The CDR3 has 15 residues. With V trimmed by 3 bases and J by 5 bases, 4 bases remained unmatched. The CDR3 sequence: CASSDWDRGQTEAFF. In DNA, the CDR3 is TGTGCCAGCAGTGACTGGGACAGGGGGCAGACTGAAGCTTTCTTT.

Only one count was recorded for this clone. The CDR3 protein is CASSLQTGDGYTF. CDR3 bases: TGTGCCAGCAGTTTACAGACAGGAGATGGCTACACCTTC. The V call is TRBV27, the J call TRBJ1-2; a possible D gene is TRBD1 (6 bases). Germline CDR1 reads MNHEY; CDR2 reads SMNVEV (reference sequence). The CDR3 consists of 13 residues. Trimming cost V 2 bases and J 6 bases, with 10 bases left between them.